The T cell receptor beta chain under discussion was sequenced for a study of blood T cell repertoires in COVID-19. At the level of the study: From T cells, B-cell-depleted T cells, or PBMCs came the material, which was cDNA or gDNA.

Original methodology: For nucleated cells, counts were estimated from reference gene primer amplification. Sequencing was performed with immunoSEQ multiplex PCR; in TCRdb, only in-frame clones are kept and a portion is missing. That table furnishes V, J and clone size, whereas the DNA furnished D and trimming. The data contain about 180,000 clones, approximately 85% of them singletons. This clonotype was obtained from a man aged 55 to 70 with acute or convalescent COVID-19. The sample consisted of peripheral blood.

The CDR3 DNA reads as TGTGCCAGCAGCCTACGACAGGGAATTCTAGGCTACACCTTC. Translated: CASSLRQGILGYTF. This chain uses TRBV28 with TRBJ1-2; 7 bases agree with TRBD1. The germline V gene has CDR1 MDHEN and CDR2 SYDVKM. The ends lost 6 bases at V and 8 bases at J; junction bases unmatched: 12. CDR3 length equals 14 residues.